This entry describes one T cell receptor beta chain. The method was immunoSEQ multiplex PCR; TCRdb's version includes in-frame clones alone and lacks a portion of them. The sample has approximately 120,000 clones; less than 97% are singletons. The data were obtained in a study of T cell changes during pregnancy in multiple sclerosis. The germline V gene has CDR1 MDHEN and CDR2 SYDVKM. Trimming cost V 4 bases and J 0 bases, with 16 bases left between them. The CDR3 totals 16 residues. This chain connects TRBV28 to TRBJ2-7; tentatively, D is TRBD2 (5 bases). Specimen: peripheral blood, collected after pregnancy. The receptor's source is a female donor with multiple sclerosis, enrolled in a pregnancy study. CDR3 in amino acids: CASSSHARTSSYEQYF. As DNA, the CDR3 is TGTGCCAGCAGTTCACACGCTAGGACTTCCTCCTACGAGCAGTACTTC.